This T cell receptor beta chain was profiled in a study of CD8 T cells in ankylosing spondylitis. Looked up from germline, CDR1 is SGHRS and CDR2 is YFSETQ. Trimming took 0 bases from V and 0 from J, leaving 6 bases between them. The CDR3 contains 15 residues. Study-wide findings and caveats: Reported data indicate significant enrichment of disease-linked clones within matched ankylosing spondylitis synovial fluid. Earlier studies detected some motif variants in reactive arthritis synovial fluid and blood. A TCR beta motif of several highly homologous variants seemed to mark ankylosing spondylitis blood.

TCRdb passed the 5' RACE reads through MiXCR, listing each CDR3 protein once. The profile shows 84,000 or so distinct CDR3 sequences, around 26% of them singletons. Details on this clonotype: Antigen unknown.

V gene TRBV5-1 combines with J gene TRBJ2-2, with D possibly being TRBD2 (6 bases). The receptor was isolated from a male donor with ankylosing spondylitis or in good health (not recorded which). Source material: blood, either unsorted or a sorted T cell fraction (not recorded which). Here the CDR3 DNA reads TGCGCCAGCAGCTTGGGGACTACGAACACCGGGGAGCTGTTTTTT. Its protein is CASSLGTTNTGELFF.